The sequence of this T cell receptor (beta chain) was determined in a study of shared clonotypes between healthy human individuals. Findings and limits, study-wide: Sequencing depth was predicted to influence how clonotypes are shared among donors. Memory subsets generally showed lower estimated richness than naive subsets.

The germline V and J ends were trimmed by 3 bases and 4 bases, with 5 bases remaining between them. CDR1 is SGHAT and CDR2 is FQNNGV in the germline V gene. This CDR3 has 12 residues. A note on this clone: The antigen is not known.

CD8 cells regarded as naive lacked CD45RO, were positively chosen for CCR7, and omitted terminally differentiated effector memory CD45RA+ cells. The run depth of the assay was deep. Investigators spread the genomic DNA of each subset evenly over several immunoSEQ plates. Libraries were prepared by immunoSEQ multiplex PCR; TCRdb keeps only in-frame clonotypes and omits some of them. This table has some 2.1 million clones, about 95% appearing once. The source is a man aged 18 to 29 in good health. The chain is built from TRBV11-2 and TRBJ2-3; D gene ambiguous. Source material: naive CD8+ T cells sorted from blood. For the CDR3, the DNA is TGTGCCAGCAGCTTCTACCCAGATACGCAGTATTTT. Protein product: CASSFYPDTQYF.